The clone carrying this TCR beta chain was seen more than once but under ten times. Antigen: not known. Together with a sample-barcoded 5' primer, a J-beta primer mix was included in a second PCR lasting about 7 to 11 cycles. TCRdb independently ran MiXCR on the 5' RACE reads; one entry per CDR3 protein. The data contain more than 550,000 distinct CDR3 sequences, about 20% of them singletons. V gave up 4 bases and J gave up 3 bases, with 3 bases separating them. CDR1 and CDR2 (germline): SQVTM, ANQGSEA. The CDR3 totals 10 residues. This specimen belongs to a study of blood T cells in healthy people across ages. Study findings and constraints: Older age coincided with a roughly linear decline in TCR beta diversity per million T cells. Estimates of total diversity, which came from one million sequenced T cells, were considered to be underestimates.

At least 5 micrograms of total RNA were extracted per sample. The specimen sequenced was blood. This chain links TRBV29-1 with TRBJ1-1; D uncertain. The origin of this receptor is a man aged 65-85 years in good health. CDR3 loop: CSVGDTEAFF. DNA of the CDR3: TGCAGCGTTGGAGACACTGAAGCTTTCTTT.